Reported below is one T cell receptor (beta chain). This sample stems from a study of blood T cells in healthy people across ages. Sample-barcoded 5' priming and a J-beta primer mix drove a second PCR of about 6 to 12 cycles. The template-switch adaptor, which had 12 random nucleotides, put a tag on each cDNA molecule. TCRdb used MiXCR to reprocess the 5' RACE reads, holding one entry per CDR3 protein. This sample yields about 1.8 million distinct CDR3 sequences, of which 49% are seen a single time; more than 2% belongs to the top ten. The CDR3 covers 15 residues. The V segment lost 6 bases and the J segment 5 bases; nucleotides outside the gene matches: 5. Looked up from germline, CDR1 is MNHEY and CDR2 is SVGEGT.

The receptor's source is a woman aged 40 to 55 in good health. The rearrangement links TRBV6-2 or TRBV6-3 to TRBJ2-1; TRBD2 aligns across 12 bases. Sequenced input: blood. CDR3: CASSRRLAGDNEQFF. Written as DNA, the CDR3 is TGTGCCAGCAGCCGGAGACTAGCGGGGGACAATGAGCAGTTCTTC.